A selection of T cell receptor beta chains follows, all from one sample in a study of cytomegalovirus exposure and HLA in healthy donors. TCRdb's copy holds only in-frame clones and misses some; the assay was immunoSEQ multiplex PCR. The sample yields about 160,000 clones, around nine tenths seen once. The specimen sequenced was PBMCs. Source of these receptors: a man younger than 35 in good health and CMV-seropositive. The CDR3 runs from the conserved cysteine through the conserved F or W. A D gene is named only where the DNA matches it firmly.

j_call,v_call,d_call,cdr3_aa
TRBJ2-3,TRBV29-1,TRBD1,CSVAGQGRTDTQYF
TRBJ2-5,TRBV5-1,NA,CASSLGQQETQYF
TRBJ2-1,TRBV9,TRBD2,CASSVGQAGVLFF
TRBJ2-1,TRBV6-6,TRBD1,CASRPEDRAHNEQFF
TRBJ2-7,TRBV18,NA,CASSPPSLSSYEQYF
TRBJ2-7,TRBV5-4,TRBD2,CASSVDTSGILEQYF
TRBJ1-1,TRBV4-1,NA,CASSRGVSTEAFF
TRBJ2-7,TRBV27,NA,CASSLEPGSFYEQYF
TRBJ1-5,TRBV28,NA,CASSLFRGALGNQPQHF
TRBJ1-1,TRBV19,TRBD1,CASRVPGQVKNTEAFF